This entry lists 15 T cell receptor beta chains sequenced from one sample in a study of cytomegalovirus exposure and HLA in healthy donors. It was with 60 Vbeta and 13 Jbeta primers that the PCR ran. Sequenced by immunoSEQ multiplex PCR; TCRdb stores in-frame clones only, minus some. The table records about 190,000 clones, approximately 79% of them present only once. What was sequenced was PBMCs. All receptors derive from a woman between 18 and 30 years old in good health and CMV-seronegative.

V usage is TRBV5-1 and J usage is TRBJ1-6, with 7 bases that match TRBD1. The germline V gene encodes CDR1 SGHRS and CDR2 YFSETQ. The trim removed 9 bases at V and 7 bases at J, leaving 10 bases unmatched. The CDR3 runs to 14 residues. The CDR3 nucleotides read TGCGCCAACTATCCGGGACAGTTAAATTCACCCCTCCACTTT. It codes for CANYPGQLNSPLHF.

V and J are TRBV11-2 and TRBJ2-5, with D maybe TRBD2 (6 bases). Looked up from germline, CDR1 is SGHAT and CDR2 is FQNNGV. V was pared by 4 bases and J by 2 bases, with 11 bases between. The CDR3 covers 14 residues. DNA for the CDR3: TGTGCCAGCAGCTCGCGTCGGGGGCAAGAGACCCAGTACTTC. This sequence encodes CASSSRRGQETQYF.

This clone was seen only once. The rearrangement uses TRBV19 and TRBJ1-1; D is possibly TRBD1 (6 bases). Germline V gene data show CDR1 as LNHDA and CDR2 as SQIVND (reference sequence). Trimming pared 4 bases from V and 0 bases from J, leaving 9 bases between. The length of the CDR3 is 14 residues. This CDR3 is CASSRTEMNTEAFF. The DNA for the CDR3 is TGTGCCAGTAGTAGGACAGAGATGAACACTGAAGCTTTCTTT. The full variable domain, in which reference TRBV19 and TRBJ1-1 provide the parts outside the CDR3, is DGGITQSPKYLFRKEGQNVTLSCEQNLNHDAMYWYRQDPGQGLRLIYYSQIVNDFQKGDIAEGYSVSREKKESFPLTVTSAQKNPTAFYLCASSRTEMNTEAFFGQGTRLTVV.

The CDR3 region is CASSIQETNTGELFF. CDR3 sequence (DNA): TGTGCCAGCTCCATACAGGAAACGAACACCGGGGAGCTGTTTTTT. The rearrangement joins TRBV18 to TRBJ2-2, with D possibly matching TRBD1 (5 bases). The CDR3 covers 15 residues. Germline loops: CDR1 KGHSH, CDR2 LQKENI. The V and J ends lost 6 bases and 0 bases respectively, with 11 bases between them.

The chain recombines TRBV7-9 with TRBJ2-2; TRBD1 might be the D (5 bases). CDR3 length equals 16 residues. Trimming took 5 bases from V and 2 from J, leaving 15 bases between them. Germline loops: CDR1 SEHNR, CDR2 FQNEAQ (reference sequence). CDR3 protein: CASSPGPGTNTGELFF. The CDR3 DNA sequence: TGTGCCAGCAGCCCAGGGCCTGGAACCAACACCGGGGAGCTGTTTTTT.

This sequence joins TRBV5-6 and TRBJ2-1; D perhaps matches TRBD1 (6 bases). Trimming left V 4 bases short and J 3 bases short, with 8 bases between. This CDR3 comprises 13 residues. Germline V lookup: CDR1 SGHDT, CDR2 YYEEEE. The CDR3 protein is CASSPDSYNEQFF. CDR3 nucleotide sequence: TGTGCCAGCAGCCCGGACAGCTACAATGAGCAGTTCTTC.

This clone was seen a single time. This chain links TRBV18 with TRBJ1-6, with no clear D. Trimming shortened V by 2 bases and J by 6 bases, and 11 bases separated the two germline ends. Germline V CDR1 and CDR2: KGHSH, LQKENI. This CDR3 comprises 15 residues. This chain's CDR3 is CASSPVASFNSPLHF. CDR3 nucleotides: TGTGCCAGCTCACCAGTTGCCAGTTTTAATTCACCCCTCCACTTT.

The chain uses TRBV28 and TRBJ2-5, with TRBD2 identical over 10 bases. The CDR3 spans 15 residues. Germline V lookup: CDR1 MDHEN, CDR2 SYDVKM. Trimming removed 5 bases from V and 5 bases from J; junction bases left unmatched: 8. The CDR3 is CASSPPGLARETQYF. The CDR3 DNA reads as TGTGCCAGCAGTCCGCCGGGACTAGCGCGGGAGACCCAGTACTTC. Based on the CDR3 plus reference TRBV28 and TRBJ2-5, the full variable domain is DVKVTQSSRYLVKRTGEKVFLECVQDMDHENMFWYRQDPGLGLRLIYFSYDVKMKEKGDIPEGYSVSREKKERFSLILESASTNQTSMYLCASSPPGLARETQYFGPGTRLLVL.

The chain combines TRBV11-2 with TRBJ2-3; weak D call: TRBD2 (5 bases). Trimming removed 5 bases from V and 7 bases from J, with 13 bases in between. The CDR3 sequence is 13 residues long. Germline-derived CDR1 and CDR2 are SGHAT and FQNNGV. In DNA, the CDR3 is TGTGCCAGCAGCGAGGGCGGGTTTCATACGCAGTATTTT. Translating gives CASSEGGFHTQYF.

This clone was seen once. The rearrangement uses TRBV18 and TRBJ2-5, with D possibly matching TRBD2 (6 bases). This CDR3 is 14 amino acids long. Germline V lookup: CDR1 KGHSH, CDR2 LQKENI. V shed 4 bases and J shed 5 bases, with 14 bases lying between them. As DNA, the CDR3 is TGTGCCAGCTCACTGGGACTGACTTCGGAGACCCAGTACTTC. This encodes CASSLGLTSETQYF. Using reference TRBV18 and TRBJ2-5 for the parts outside the CDR3, the full variable domain is NAGVMQNPRHLVRRRGQEARLRCSPMKGHSHVYWYRQLPEEGLKFMVYLQKENIIDESGMPKERFSAEFPKEGPSILRIQQVVRGDSAAYFCASSLGLTSETQYFGPGTRLLVL.

This clone was observed a handful of times. The chain joins TRBV2 to TRBJ1-3, with TRBD1 identical over 8 bases. The CDR3 loop spans 14 amino acids. The J segment lost 9 bases and the V segment lost 5 bases, leaving 9 bases of the junction unmatched. Looked up from germline, CDR1 is SNHLY and CDR2 is FYNNEI. The DNA for the CDR3 is TGTGCCAGCAGTCTGGTCAGGGGGCTCGTCACCATATATTTT. Translated: CASSLVRGLVTIYF.

The J gene is TRBJ1-2, the V gene TRBV28; 7 nucleotides match TRBD1. Germline V gene data show CDR1 as MDHEN and CDR2 as SYDVKM. V trimming: 6 bases; J trimming: 7 bases; junction bases outside the gene matches: 11. This CDR3 has 14 residues. CDR3 bases: TGTGCCAGCAGCGCACCCAAGGGGGCTCGTGGCTACACCTTC. Its translation: CASSAPKGARGYTF.

The V gene is TRBV5-1, the J gene TRBJ1-1, with a weak D call TRBD1 (6 bases). Germline-derived CDR1 and CDR2 are SGHRS and YFSETQ. The CDR3 is 14 residues long. V was clipped by 4 bases and J by 2 bases, with 12 bases between them. The CDR3 DNA sequence: TGCGCCAGCAGCCTGACAGGAATAAACACTGAAGCTTTCTTT. Encoded protein: CASSLTGINTEAFF.

The chain joins TRBV18 to TRBJ2-1, with 10 positions matching TRBD2. Germline assignment: CDR1 KGHSH and CDR2 LQKENI. The CDR3 runs to 15 residues. After removal of 1 base from V and 8 bases from J, the junction contained 5 bases not matched to a gene. The CDR3, as DNA: TGTGCCAGCTCACCACGGGAGCGGGAGGGCCATGAGCAGTTCTTC. Residues: CASSPREREGHEQFF.

The chain has TRBV5-1 and TRBJ1-1; D may be TRBD1 (5 bases). The V end was cut by 3 bases, the J end by 0 bases, with 15 bases between. CDR1 is SGHRS, CDR2 YFSETQ, per germline. This CDR3 is built from 16 residues. In DNA form, the CDR3 reads TGCGCCAGCAGCTGGAATTGGGGGGGTTTGAACACTGAAGCTTTCTTT. This gives the protein CASSWNWGGLNTEAFF. Looking up the rest from reference TRBV5-1 and TRBJ1-1 gives the full variable domain: KAGVTQTPRYLIKTRGQQVTLSCSPISGHRSVSWYQQTPGQGLQFLFEYFSETQRNKGNFPGRFSGRQFSNSRSEMNVSTLELGDSALYLCASSWNWGGLNTEAFFGQGTRLTVV.